This paragraph reports one T cell receptor (beta chain). Its antigen is as yet unknown. The source of the sample is a study of T cells in localized non-small cell lung cancer. CDR3 length: 15 amino acids. The germline CDR1 and CDR2 sequences are SEHNR and FQNEAQ (reference sequence). The V segment lost 5 bases and the J segment 3 bases; nucleotides outside the gene matches: 9. Notes on the study in general: The appearance of a median roughly 56 of the top 100 tumor clones was seen in adjacent lung. Uninvolved adjacent lung, not tumor, had the highest T cell clonality. Sequencing covered just one tumor region, so heterogeneity cannot be ruled out.

The table came from immunoSEQ multiplex PCR; TCRdb's copy has only in-frame clones and leaves some out. The table records tens of thousands of clones, 85% to 90% of them present only once. The specimen was peripheral blood, collected before any cancer treatment. V usage is TRBV7-9 and J usage is TRBJ1-1; 7 nucleotides align to TRBD1. The source is a woman between 35 and 75 years old with stage I squamous cell lung carcinoma. The CDR3 DNA reads TGTGCCAGCAGCAATATACAGGGGCGGTACACTGAAGCTTTCTTT. Protein product: CASSNIQGRYTEAFF.